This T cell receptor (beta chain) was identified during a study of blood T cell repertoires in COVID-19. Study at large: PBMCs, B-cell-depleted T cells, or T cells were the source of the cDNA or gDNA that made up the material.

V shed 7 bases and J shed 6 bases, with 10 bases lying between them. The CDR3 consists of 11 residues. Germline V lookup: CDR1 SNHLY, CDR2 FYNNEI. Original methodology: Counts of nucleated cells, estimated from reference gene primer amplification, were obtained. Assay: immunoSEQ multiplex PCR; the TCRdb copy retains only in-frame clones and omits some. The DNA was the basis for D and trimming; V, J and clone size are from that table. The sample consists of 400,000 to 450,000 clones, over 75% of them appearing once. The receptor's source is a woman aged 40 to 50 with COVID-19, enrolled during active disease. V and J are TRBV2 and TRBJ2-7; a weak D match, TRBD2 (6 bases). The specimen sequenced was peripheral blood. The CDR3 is CASTGGIEQYF. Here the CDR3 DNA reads TGTGCCAGCACAGGAGGGATCGAGCAGTACTTC.